Given below is one TCR beta chain in context. Its recognized antigen is unknown. Sequence at one end of the junction differs from germline and may be a read error. RNA was isolated from bulk unsorted tissue, and RNA quality was assessed with a NanoDrop ND-1000 and an Agilent 2100. The donors were newly diagnosed lung cancer patients admitted for thoracic surgery in China from August to November 2014 who had not received prior chemotherapy. Patients with previous radiotherapy or chemotherapy, or with another concurrent cancer, were excluded from the study. Surgical tissue pieces of roughly 1-2 cm3 were preserved in RNAlater solution and stored at -80 °C until use. The data belong to a study of tumor and adjacent non-tumor tissue in lung cancer (dated by TCRdb to the late 2010s). Study-level background: Patients with adenocarcinoma (approximately 11), squamous cell carcinoma (2) and small cell lung cancer (1) were included in the cohort. Ages among the 15 or so patients ranged from roughly 30 to 85 years, there were roughly 10 men and 5 women, and disease was at TNM stage I to III. Sequencing produced roughly 130 million productive TCRbeta reads in total, an average of approximately 4.5 million reads per sample. Around 31 paired specimens, one tumor and one normal lung sample per patient, were profiled by TCRbeta CDR3 sequencing. Bulk TCRbeta repertoires were compared between lung tumor tissue and matched distant non-tumor lung tissue obtained from 15 lung cancer patients. What the research found in general, with its limitations: Significantly higher TCR diversity was found in younger patients, and higher tumor TCR diversity was associated with shorter overall and disease-free survival. With only about 14 patients in the cohort, the authors noted that larger samples and more detailed clinical data are needed. The sequencing platform is not named in the methods, and unique molecular identifiers are not mentioned. In normal lung, the top 100 clones accounted for a significantly larger cumulative share of the repertoire than in tumor tissue. Peripheral blood was not sequenced, so blood TCRbeta repertoires were not examined in the lung cancer patients of the study. TCR diversity (inverse Simpson) was significantly higher in tumor than in normal lung tissue (431.37 vs 166.20, P = 0.0075, Mann-Whitney U test).

Receptors were amplified or captured by multiplex PCR. The instrument given in TCRdb is Illumina HiSeq 2500. Following protocols modified from ARM-PCR, the researchers constructed TCRbeta libraries through three rounds of nested PCR with primers (Table S4). Before sequencing, PCR products of 200-500 bp were cut from the gel and purified using the QIAquick gel extraction kit. On the authors' methods: Reads were cleaned with Trimmomatic, merged with FLASH into complete CDR3 sequences, and assigned to V(D)J germline segments with MiTCR. Clonal diversity was computed as the inverse Simpson's index with VDJtools. In-frame sequences lacking a premature stop codon were counted as productive reads. Using fastp at Q25 and MiXCR, TCRdb reprocessed the public reads and kept productive beta chains. Records with the same CDR3 protein are collapsed into one entry carrying the most frequent genes and DNA. In this record, the V and J calls reflect TCRdb's handling and not the investigators' own analysis. In this sample the table shows about 85,000 distinct CDR3 sequences, around three fifths of which occur a single time. The ten largest clones add up to over 12% of the sample.

Sequenced sample: lung tumor tissue. This receptor was obtained from a man aged 65 to 85 with non-small cell lung cancer.

The encoded CDR3 is CASSDSLGTTGANVLTF. The nucleotide sequence is TGTGCCTCCAGTGATTCTCTGGGTACGACTGGGGCCAACGTCCTGACTTTC. The chain employs TRBV24-1 and TRBJ2-6; the D segment cannot be called with confidence. The germline V gene gives CDR1 as KGHDR and CDR2 as SFDVKD. The cysteine opens and the phenylalanine closes a CDR3 of 17 amino acids. Left in the record is the CDR3 DNA by itself, 51 bases read in frame from the first base.